This T cell receptor beta chain was observed in a study of vaccination effects on CD4 cells after COVID-19. ViraFEST assay sequencing came after antigen-specific CD4+ T cells were expanded with viral peptide pools. Between days 9 and 11 of culture, CD4+ T cells were separated out. All study participants received two doses of BNT162b2 or mRNA-1273 vaccine. Each vaccine recipient was nucleocapsid antibody negative and had no prior SARS-CoV-2 infection. This clone was observed a single time. Its target is not known. Deletions cut 3 bases from V and 6 bases from J, with 10 bases between. CDR3 size: 13 residues. Germline loops: CDR1 SGDLS, CDR2 YYNGEE. The method was immunoSEQ multiplex PCR; TCRdb's version includes in-frame clones alone and lacks a portion of them. The sample has about 50,000 clones, 65% to 75% seen once. Study results and caveats: After vaccination of healthy people, only 1 of 255 vaccine-induced clones cross-reacted with common cold coronaviruses.

The sample consisted of CD4+ T cells from PBMCs cultured with HCoV-OC43 spike peptides, taken after COVID-19 vaccination. Subset described: HCoV-OC43 spike overlapping peptide pool stimulation. The sequence derives from a human donor who received a COVID-19 vaccine. The V gene is TRBV9, the J gene TRBJ1-5, with D possibly being TRBD1 (6 bases). CDR3 sequence: CASSEGDGQPQHF. The CDR3 nucleotides are TGTGCCAGCAGCGAGGGGGACGGTCAGCCCCAGCATTTT.